This T cell receptor beta chain came from a study of CD8 T cells in Susac syndrome. Random hexamers were used to reverse transcribe roughly 0.5 to 1 ug of RNA. An immunoSEQ multiplex PCR generated amplified TCR beta CDR3 products spanning 54 Vbeta and 13 Jbeta. TCRdb re-analysed the immunoSEQ multiplex PCR reads in MiXCR, keeping a single row per CDR3 protein. Of about 57,000 distinct CDR3 sequences listed, 93% were seen once; the top ten hold approximately 0.49%. Patients with stable or active relapsing-remitting disease, all of them treatment-naive, made up the multiple sclerosis controls. The CDR3 has 12 residues. Looked up from germline, CDR1 is SEHNR and CDR2 is FQNEAQ (reference sequence). Trimming took 4 bases from V and 10 from J; bases not matched to a gene: 3.

The chain links TRBV7-9 to TRBJ1-1, with 10 bases identical to TRBD1. Sequenced: CD8+ T cells from PBMCs. This TCR derives from a human donor with multiple sclerosis. For the CDR3, the DNA is TGTGCCAGCAGCTCCTGGACAGGGGGAGCTTTCTTT. Translating gives CASSSWTGGAFF.